A single TCR beta chain is shown here with its context. This record belongs to a study of identical twins. CDR1 and CDR2 from the germline V gene are MDHEN and SYDVKM. This CDR3 has 14 residues. V lost 7 bases and J 0 bases, leaving 13 bases between the germline ends. Template switching created a universal primer site, and the cDNA included unique molecular identifiers. TCRdb processed the 5' RACE reads anew with MiXCR; each CDR3 protein has one entry. The sample lists about 430,000 distinct CDR3 sequences; 18% were seen once. The J gene is TRBJ2-7, the V gene TRBV28; D gene unclear. Sequencing input: naive T cells sorted from blood. The sequence was collected from a middle-aged man in good health. The CDR3 protein is CASTEERTSYEQYF. In DNA, the CDR3 is TGTGCCAGCACCGAAGAACGAACCTCCTACGAGCAGTACTTC.